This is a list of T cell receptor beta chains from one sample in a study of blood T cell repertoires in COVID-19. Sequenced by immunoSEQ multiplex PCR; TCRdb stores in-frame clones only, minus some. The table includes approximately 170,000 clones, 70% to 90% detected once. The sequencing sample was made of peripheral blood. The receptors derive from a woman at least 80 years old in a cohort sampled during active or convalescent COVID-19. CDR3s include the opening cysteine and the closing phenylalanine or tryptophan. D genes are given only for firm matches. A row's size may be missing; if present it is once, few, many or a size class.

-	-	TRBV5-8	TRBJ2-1	CASSPGFRTAFNEQFF	TGTGCCAGCAGCCCGGGCTTCCGGACAGCTTTCAATGAGCAGTTCTTC
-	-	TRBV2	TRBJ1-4	CASSVGLDEKLFF	TGTGCCAGCAGTGTGGGGCTGGATGAAAAACTGTTTTTT
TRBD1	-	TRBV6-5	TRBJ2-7	CASTLLGQGGGEQYF	TGTGCCAGCACCTTACTTGGACAGGGAGGTGGGGAGCAGTACTTC
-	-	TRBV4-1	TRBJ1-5	CASSQEVGAANQPQHF	TGCGCCAGCAGCCAAGAAGTGGGCGCCGCGAATCAGCCCCAGCATTTT
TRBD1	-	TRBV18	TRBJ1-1	CASSSLLTGVNTEAFF	TGTGCCAGCTCATCACTGCTAACAGGGGTGAACACTGAAGCTTTCTTT
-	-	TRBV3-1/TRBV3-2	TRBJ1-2	CASSRAVAYGYTF	TGTGCCAGCAGCCGGGCTGTGGCCTATGGCTACACCTTC
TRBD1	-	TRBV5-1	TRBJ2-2	CASSWTGGGSGELFF	TGCGCCAGCAGCTGGACAGGGGGCGGGAGCGGGGAGCTGTTTTTT
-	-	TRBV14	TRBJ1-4	CASSQGVLNEKLFF	TGTGCCAGCAGCCAAGGTGTTCTCAATGAAAAACTGTTTTTT
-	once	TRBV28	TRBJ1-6	CASNSFGEGRSPLHF	TGTGCCAGCAACTCGTTCGGGGAGGGACGATCACCCCTCCACTTT
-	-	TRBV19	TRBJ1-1	CASNGRADTEAFF	TGTGCCAGTAACGGCAGGGCGGACACTGAAGCTTTCTTT
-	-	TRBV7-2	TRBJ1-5	CASSNRRAVQGINQPQHF	TGTGCCAGCAGCAATAGACGGGCTGTTCAGGGAATAAATCAGCCCCAGCATTTT
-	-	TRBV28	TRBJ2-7	CASSWPRYEQYF	TGTGCCAGCAGTTGGCCCAGATACGAGCAGTACTTC
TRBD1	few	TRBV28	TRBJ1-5	CAAIRQGNNQPQHF	TGCGCGGCAATCCGACAGGGGAACAATCAGCCCCAGCATTTT
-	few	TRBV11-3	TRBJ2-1	CASSLTSSNEQFF	TGTGCCAGCAGCCTTACTAGCAGCAATGAGCAGTTCTTC
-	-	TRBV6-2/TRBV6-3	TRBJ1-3	CASSSSSSGNTIYF	TGTGCCAGCAGTTCTAGCAGCTCTGGAAACACCATATATTTT
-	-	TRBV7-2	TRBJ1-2	CASSLRQAELYGYTF	TGTGCCAGCAGCTTAAGGCAGGCCGAACTCTACGGCTACACCTTC
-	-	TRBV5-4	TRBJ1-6	CASSARPREGNLLHF	TGTGCCAGCAGCGCCCGTCCCAGGGAAGGGAATCTCCTCCACTTT
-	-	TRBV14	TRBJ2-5	CASRSLDSPRETQYF	TGTGCCAGCAGGTCCTTGGACAGCCCTCGGGAGACCCAGTACTTC
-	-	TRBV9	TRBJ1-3	CASSEQVVPGNTIYF	TGTGCCAGCAGCGAACAGGTAGTCCCTGGAAACACCATATATTTT
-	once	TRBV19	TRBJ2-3	CASMGLTSTDTQYF	TGTGCCAGTATGGGGCTTACTAGCACAGATACGCAGTATTTT
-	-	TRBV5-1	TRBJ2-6	CASSLGYAGPPRTGANVLTF	TGCGCCAGCAGCTTGGGGTATGCGGGCCCACCAAGGACTGGGGCCAACGTCCTGACTTTC
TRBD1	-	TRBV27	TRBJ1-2	CASRSRDSVLGYTF	TGTGCCAGCAGATCTCGGGACAGCGTTCTAGGCTACACCTTC
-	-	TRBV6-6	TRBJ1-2	CASSSDRTVGGYTF	TGTGCCAGCAGTTCCGACAGGACAGTTGGTGGCTACACCTTC
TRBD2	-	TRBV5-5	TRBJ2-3	CASSLTGGSDTQYF	TGTGCCAGCAGCCTCACGGGAGGGTCCGATACGCAGTATTTT
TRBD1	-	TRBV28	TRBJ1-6	CASRTGRYASSYNSPLHF	TGTGCCAGCAGGACAGGGAGATATGCGAGCTCCTATAATTCACCCCTCCACTTT
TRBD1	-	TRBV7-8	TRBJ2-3	CASSPSRDRPTDTQYF	TGTGCCAGCAGCCCTAGTCGGGACAGGCCCACAGATACGCAGTATTTT
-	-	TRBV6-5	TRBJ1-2	CASSYSSGIYGYTF	TGTGCCAGCAGTTACTCATCCGGGATCTATGGCTACACCTTC
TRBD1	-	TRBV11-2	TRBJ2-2	CASRRRDRGDTGELFF	TGTGCCAGCAGACGGAGGGACAGGGGAGACACCGGGGAGCTGTTTTTT